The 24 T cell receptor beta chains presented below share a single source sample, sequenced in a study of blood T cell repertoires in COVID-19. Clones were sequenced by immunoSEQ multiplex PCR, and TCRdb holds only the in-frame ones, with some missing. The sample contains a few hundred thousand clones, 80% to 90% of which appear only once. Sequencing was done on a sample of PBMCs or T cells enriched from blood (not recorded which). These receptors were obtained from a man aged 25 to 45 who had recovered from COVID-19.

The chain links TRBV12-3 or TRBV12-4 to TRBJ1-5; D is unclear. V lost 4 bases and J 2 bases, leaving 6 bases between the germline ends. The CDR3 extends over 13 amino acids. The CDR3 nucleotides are TGTGCCAGCAGTTCCCCAGGCAATCAGCCCCAGCATTTT. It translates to CASSSPGNQPQHF.

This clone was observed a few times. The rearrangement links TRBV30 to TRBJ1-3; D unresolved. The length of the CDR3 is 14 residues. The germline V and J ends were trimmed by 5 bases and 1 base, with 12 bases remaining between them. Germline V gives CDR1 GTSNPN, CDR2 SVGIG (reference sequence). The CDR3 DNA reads TGTGCCTGGCTACGAGGGAGGTCTGGAAACACCATATATTTT. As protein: CAWLRGRSGNTIYF.

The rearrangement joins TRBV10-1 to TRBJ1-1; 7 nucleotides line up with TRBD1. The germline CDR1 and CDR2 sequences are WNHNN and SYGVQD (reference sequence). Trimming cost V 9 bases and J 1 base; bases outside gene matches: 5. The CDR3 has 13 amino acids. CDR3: CARGDRENTEAFF. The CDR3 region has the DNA TGCGCCAGGGGAGACAGGGAGAACACTGAAGCTTTCTTT.

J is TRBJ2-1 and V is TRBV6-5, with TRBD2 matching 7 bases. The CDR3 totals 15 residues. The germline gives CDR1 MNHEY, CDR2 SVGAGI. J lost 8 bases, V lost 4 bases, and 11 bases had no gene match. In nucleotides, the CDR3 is TGTGCCAGCAGTTGGCGGACTAGTCGGCGCGATGAGCAGTTCTTC. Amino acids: CASSWRTSRRDEQFF.

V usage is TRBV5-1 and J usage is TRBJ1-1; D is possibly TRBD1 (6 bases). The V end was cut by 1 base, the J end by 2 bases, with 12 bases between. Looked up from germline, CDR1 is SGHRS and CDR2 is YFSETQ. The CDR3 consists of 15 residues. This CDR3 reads CASSLMQGGNTEAFF. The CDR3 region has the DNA TGCGCCAGCAGCTTGATGCAAGGGGGAAACACTGAAGCTTTCTTT.

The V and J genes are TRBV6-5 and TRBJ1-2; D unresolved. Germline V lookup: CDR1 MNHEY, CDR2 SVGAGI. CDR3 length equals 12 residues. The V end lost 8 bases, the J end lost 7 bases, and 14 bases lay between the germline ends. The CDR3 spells CASEGAWSGYTF. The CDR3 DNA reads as TGTGCCAGCGAGGGTGCATGGAGTGGCTACACCTTC.

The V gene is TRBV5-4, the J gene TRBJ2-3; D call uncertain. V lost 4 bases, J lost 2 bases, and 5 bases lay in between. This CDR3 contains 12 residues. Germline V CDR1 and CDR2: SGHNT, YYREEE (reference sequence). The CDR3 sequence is CASSTDTDTQYF. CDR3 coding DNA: TGTGCCAGCAGCACAGACACAGATACGCAGTATTTT.

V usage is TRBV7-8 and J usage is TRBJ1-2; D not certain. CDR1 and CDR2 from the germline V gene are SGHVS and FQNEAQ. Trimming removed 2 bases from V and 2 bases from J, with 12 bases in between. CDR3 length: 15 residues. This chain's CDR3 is CASSLFLGENYGYTF. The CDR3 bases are TGTGCCAGCAGCTTATTCCTCGGGGAGAACTATGGCTACACCTTC. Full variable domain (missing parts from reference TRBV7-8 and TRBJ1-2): GAGVSQSPRYKVAKRGQDVALRCDPISGHVSLFWYQQALGQGPEFLTYFQNEAQLDKSGLPSDRFFAERPEGSVSTLKIQRTQQEDSAVYLCASSLFLGENYGYTFGSGTRLTVV.

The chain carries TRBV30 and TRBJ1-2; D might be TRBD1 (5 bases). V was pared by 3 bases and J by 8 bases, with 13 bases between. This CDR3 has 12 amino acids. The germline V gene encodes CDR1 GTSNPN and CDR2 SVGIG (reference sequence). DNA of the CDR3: TGTGCCTGGAGCAGCAGGGTACACGGCTACACCTTC. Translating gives CAWSSRVHGYTF.

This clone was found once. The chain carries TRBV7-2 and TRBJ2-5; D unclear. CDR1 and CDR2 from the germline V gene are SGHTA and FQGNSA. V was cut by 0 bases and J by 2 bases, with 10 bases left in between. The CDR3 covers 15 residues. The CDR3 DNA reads TGTGCCAGCAGCTTAGCACTTTTGTCACAAGAGACCCAGTACTTC. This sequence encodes CASSLALLSQETQYF.

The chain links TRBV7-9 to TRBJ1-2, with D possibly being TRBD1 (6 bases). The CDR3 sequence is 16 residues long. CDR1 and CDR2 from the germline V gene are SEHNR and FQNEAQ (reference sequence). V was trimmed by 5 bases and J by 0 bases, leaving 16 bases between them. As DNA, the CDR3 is TGTGCCAGCAGCAGAAGCGGGGGGCCGGCTAACTATGGCTACACCTTC. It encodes CASSRSGGPANYGYTF.

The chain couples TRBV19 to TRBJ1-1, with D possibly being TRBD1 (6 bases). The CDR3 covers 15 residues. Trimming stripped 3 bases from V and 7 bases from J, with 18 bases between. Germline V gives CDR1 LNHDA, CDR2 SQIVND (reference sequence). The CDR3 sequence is CASSMLSRGGSEAFF. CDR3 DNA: TGTGCCAGTAGTATGTTATCGAGAGGGGGAAGTGAAGCTTTCTTT.

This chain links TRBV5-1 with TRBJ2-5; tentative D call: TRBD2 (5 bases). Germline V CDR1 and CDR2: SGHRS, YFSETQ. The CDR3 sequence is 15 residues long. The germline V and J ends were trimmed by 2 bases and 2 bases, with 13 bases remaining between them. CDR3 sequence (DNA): TGCGCCAGCAGCTTAGGCTGGGGAGTGCAAGAGACCCAGTACTTC. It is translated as CASSLGWGVQETQYF.

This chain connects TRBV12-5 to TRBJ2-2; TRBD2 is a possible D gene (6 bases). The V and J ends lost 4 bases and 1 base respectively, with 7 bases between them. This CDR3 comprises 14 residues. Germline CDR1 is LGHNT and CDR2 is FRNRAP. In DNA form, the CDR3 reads TGTGCTAGTGGTTCCGGGGGGAACACCGGGGAGCTGTTTTTT. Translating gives CASGSGGNTGELFF.

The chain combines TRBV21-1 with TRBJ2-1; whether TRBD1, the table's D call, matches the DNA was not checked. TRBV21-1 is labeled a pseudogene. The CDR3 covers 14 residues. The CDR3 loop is CASSPGQASWEQFF. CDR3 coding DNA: TGTGCCAGCAGCCCGGGACAGGCGAGCTGGGAGCAGTTCTTC.

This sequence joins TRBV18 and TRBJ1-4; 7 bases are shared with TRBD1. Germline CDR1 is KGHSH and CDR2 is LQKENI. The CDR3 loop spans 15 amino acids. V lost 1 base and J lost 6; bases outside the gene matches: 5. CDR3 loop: CASSPRAGTDEKLFF. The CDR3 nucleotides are TGTGCCAGCTCACCACGCGCTGGGACAGATGAAAAACTGTTTTTT.

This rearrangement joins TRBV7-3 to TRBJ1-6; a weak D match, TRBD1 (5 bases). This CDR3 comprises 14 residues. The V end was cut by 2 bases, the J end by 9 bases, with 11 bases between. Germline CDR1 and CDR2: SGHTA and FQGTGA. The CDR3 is CASSLGVGASPLHF. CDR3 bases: TGTGCCAGCAGCTTAGGGGTTGGGGCTTCACCCCTCCACTTT.

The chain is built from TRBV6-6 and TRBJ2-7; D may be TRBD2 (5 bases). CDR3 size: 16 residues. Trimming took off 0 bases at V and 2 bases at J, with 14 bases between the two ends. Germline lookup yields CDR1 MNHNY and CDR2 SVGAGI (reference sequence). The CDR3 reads CASSYSTGSGTYEQYF. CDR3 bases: TGTGCCAGCAGTTACTCGACCGGCTCGGGAACCTACGAGCAGTACTTC.

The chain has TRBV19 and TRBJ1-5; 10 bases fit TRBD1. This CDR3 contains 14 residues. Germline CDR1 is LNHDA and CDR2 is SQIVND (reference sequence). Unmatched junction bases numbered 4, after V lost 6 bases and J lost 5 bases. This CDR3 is CASRTGGAHQPQHF. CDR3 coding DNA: TGTGCCAGTAGGACAGGGGGCGCCCATCAGCCCCAGCATTTT.

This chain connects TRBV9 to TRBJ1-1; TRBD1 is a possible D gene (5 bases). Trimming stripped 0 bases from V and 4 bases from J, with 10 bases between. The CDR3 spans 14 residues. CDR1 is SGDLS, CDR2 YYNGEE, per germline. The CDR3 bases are TGTGCCAGCAGCGTAGGGGGGGTATTCACTGAAGCTTTCTTT. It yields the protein CASSVGGVFTEAFF.

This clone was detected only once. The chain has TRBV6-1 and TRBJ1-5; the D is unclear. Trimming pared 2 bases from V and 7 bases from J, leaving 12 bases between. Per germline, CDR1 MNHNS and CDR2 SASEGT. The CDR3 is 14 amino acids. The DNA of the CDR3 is TGTGCCAGCAGTGAACTAGGAGGGAGGCAGCCCCAGCATTTT. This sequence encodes CASSELGGRQPQHF.

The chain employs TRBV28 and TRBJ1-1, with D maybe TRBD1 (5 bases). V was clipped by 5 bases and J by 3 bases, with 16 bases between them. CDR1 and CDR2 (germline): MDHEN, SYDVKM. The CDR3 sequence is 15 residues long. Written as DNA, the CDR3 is TGTGCCAGCAGTCCACACAGGCGGAAGGACACTGAAGCTTTCTTT. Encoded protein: CASSPHRRKDTEAFF.

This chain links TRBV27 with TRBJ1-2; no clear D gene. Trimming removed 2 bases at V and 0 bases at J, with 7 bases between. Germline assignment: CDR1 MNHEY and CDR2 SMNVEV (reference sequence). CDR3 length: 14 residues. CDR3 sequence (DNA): TGTGCCAGCAGTTTAACCGGGACTAACTATGGCTACACCTTC. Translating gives CASSLTGTNYGYTF.

CDR3 sequence reads: CASSLPTGVGADTQYF. DNA of the CDR3: TGCGCCAGCAGCTTACCGACAGGGGTGGGTGCAGATACGCAGTATTTT. The V gene is TRBV5-1, the J gene TRBJ2-3, with 8 nucleotides matching TRBD1. V was clipped by 2 bases and J by 4 bases; unmatched bases: 9. CDR1 and CDR2 from the germline V gene are SGHRS and YFSETQ. The CDR3 totals 16 residues.